This T cell receptor (beta chain) was recovered during a study of T cell changes during pregnancy in multiple sclerosis. The CDR3 is made up of 14 amino acids. Germline CDR1 MDHEN, CDR2 SYDVKM. V shed 6 bases and J 10 bases; nucleotides not matched to a gene: 6. This table comes from immunoSEQ multiplex PCR, and its TCRdb copy is limited to in-frame clones, with some not included. The sample comprises approximately 22,000 clones, around 90% of which are singletons, and 0.65% to 0.85% rests with the top ten. This specimen was CD4+ T cells from peripheral blood mononuclear cells, taken in the first trimester of pregnancy. The receptor was isolated from a female donor in good health, enrolled as a control in a pregnancy study. This chain links TRBV28 with TRBJ1-6; TRBD1 agrees at 10 bases. This CDR3 is CASSPGQGNSPLHF. In DNA form, the CDR3 reads TGTGCCAGCAGCCCGGGACAGGGGAACTCACCCCTCCACTTT.